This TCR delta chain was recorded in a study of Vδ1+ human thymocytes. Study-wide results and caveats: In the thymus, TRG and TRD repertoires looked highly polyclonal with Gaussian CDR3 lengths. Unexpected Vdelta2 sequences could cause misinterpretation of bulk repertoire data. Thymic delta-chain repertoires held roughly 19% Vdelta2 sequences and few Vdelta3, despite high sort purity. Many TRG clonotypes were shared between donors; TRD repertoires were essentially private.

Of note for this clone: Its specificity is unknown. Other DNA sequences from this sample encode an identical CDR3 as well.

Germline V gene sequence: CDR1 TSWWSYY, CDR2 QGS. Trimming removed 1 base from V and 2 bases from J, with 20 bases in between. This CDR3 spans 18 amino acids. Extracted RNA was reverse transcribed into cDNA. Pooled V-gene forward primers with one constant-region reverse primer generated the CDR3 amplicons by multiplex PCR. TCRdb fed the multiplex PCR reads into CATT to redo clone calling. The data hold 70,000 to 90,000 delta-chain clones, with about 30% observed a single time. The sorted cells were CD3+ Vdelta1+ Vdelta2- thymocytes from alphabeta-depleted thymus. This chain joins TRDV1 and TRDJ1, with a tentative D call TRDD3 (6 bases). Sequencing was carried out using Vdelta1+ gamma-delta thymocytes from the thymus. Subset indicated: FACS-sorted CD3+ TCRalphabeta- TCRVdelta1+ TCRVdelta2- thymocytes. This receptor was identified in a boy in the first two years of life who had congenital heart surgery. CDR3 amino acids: CALGEPAPGWGVTDKLIF. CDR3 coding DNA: TGTGCTCTTGGGGAACCAGCTCCTGGTTGGGGGGTAACCGATAAACTCATCTTT.